The rows below give T cell receptor beta chains drawn from one sample of a study of cytomegalovirus exposure and HLA in healthy donors. Sequenced by immunoSEQ multiplex PCR; TCRdb stores in-frame clones only, minus some. The sample holds around 66,000 clones, approximately 97% seen once. Sequencing used PBMCs. The source is a woman between 18 and 29 years old in good health and CMV-seropositive. Both conserved end residues are part of each CDR3. Each record gives: D gene, clone size, J gene, V gene, CDR3 protein, CDR3 DNA. A D gene is named only where the DNA matches it firmly. A clone size is listed for some rows: how often the clone was seen (once, few, many), or a class if it is expanded.

d_call: TRBD1
clone_size: -
j_call: TRBJ2-5
v_call: TRBV30
cdr3_aa: CAWTSGQGVETQYF
cdr3_nt: TGTGCCTGGACCTCGGGACAGGGGGTAGAGACCCAGTACTTC

d_call: -
clone_size: -
j_call: TRBJ2-7
v_call: TRBV5-6
cdr3_aa: CASSLVHSYEQYF
cdr3_nt: TGTGCCAGCAGCTTGGTACACTCCTACGAGCAGTACTTC

d_call: -
clone_size: -
j_call: TRBJ1-5
v_call: TRBV5-1
cdr3_aa: CASSLLQGVNQPQHF
cdr3_nt: TGCGCCAGCAGCTTGCTACAGGGAGTGAATCAGCCCCAGCATTTT

d_call: TRBD2
clone_size: once
j_call: TRBJ2-1
v_call: TRBV4-2
cdr3_aa: CASSQGRPSGYNEQFF
cdr3_nt: TGTGCCAGCAGCCAAGGGAGACCTAGCGGGTACAATGAGCAGTTCTTC

d_call: TRBD2
clone_size: -
j_call: TRBJ2-7
v_call: TRBV6-6
cdr3_aa: CASSVAGTAYEQYF
cdr3_nt: TGTGCCAGCAGCGTAGCGGGAACAGCCTACGAGCAGTACTTC

d_call: TRBD1
clone_size: once
j_call: TRBJ1-4
v_call: TRBV6-6
cdr3_aa: CASSYKQGQEEKLFF
cdr3_nt: TGTGCCAGCAGTTACAAACAGGGACAGGAGGAAAAACTGTTTTTT

d_call: -
clone_size: -
j_call: TRBJ2-1
v_call: TRBV28
cdr3_aa: CASSPLTEYNEQFF
cdr3_nt: TGTGCCAGCAGTCCCCTTACGGAGTACAATGAGCAGTTCTTC

d_call: TRBD1
clone_size: -
j_call: TRBJ2-5
v_call: TRBV5-1
cdr3_aa: CASSSYGQGETQYF
cdr3_nt: TGCGCCAGCAGCTCATACGGACAGGGTGAGACCCAGTACTTC

d_call: TRBD2
clone_size: -
j_call: TRBJ2-3
v_call: TRBV9
cdr3_aa: CASSALTSGVRGDTQYF
cdr3_nt: TGTGCCAGCAGCGCCTTGACTAGCGGCGTAAGAGGAGATACGCAGTATTTT

d_call: -
clone_size: once
j_call: TRBJ1-1
v_call: TRBV14
cdr3_aa: CASSQGHTNTEAFF
cdr3_nt: TGTGCCAGCAGCCAAGGACACACGAACACTGAAGCTTTCTTT